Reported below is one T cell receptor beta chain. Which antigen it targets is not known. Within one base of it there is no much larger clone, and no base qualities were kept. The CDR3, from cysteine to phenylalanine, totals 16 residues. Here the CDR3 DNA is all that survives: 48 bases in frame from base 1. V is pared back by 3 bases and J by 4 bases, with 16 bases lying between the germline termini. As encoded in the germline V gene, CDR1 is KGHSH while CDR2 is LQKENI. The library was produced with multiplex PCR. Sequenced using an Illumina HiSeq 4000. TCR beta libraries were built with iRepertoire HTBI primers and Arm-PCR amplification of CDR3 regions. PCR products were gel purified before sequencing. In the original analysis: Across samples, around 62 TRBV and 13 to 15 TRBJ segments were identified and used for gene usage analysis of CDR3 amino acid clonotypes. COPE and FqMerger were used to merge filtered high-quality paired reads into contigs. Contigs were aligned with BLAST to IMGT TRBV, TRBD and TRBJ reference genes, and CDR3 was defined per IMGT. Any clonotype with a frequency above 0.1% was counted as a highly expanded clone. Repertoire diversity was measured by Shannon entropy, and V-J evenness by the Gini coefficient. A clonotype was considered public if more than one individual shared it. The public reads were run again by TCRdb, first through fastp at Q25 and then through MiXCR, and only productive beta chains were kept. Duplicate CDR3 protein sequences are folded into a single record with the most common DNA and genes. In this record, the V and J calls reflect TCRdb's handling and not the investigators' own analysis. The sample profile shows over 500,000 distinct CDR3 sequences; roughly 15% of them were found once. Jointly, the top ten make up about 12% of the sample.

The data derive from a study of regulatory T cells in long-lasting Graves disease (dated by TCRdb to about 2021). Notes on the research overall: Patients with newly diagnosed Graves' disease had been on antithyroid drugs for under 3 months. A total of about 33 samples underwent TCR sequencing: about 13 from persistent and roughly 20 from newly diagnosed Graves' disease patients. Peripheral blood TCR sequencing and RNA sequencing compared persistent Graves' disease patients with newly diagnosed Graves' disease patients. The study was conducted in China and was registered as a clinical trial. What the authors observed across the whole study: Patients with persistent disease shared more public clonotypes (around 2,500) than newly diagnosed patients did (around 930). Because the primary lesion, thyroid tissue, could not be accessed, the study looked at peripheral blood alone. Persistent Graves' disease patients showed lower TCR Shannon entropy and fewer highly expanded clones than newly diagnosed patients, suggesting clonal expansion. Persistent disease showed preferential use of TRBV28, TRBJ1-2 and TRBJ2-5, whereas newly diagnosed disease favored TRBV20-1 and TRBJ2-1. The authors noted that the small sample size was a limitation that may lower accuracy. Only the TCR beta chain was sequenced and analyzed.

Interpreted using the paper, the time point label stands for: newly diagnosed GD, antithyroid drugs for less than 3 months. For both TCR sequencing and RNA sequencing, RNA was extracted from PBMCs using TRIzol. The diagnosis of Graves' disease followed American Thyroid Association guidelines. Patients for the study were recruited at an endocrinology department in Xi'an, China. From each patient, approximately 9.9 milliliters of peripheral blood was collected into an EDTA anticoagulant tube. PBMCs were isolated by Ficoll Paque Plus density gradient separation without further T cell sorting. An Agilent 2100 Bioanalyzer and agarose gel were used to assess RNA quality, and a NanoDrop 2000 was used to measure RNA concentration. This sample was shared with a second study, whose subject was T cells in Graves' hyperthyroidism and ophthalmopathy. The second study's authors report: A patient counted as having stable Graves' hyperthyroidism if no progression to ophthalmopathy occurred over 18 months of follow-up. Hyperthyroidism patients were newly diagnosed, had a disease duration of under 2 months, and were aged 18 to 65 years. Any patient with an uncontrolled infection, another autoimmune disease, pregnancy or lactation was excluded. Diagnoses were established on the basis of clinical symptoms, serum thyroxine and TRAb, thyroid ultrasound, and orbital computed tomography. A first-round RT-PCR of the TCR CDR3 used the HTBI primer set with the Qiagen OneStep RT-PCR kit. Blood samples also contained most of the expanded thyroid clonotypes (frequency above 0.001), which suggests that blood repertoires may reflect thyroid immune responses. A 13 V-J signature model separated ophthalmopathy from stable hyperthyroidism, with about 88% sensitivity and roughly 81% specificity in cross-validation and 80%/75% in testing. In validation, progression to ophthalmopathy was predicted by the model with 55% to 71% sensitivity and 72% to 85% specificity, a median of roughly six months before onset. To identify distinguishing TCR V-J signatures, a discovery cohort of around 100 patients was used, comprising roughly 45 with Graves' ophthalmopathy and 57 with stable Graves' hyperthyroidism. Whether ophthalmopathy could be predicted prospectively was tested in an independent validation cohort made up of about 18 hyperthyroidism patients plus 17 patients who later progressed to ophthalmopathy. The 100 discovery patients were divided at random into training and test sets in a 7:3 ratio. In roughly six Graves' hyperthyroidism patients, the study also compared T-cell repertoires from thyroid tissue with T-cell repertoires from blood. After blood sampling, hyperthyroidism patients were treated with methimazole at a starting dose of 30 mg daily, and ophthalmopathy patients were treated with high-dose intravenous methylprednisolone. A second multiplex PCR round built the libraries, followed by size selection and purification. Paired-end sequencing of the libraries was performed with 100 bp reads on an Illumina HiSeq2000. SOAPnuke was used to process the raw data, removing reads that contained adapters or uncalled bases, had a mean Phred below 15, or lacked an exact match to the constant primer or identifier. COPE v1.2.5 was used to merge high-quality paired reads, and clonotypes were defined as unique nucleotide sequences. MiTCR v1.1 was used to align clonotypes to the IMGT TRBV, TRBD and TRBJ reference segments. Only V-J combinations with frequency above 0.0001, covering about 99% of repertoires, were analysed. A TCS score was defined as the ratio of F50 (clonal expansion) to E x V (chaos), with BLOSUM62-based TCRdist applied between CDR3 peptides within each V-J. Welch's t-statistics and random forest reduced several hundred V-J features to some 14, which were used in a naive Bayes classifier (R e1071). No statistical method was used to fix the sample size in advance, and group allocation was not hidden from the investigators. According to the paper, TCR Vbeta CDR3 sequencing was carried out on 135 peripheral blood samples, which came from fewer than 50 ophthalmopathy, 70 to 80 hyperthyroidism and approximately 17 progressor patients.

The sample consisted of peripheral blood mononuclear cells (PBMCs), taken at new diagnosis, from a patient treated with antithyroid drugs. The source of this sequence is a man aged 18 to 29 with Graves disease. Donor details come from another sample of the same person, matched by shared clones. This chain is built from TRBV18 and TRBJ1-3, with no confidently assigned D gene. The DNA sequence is TGTGCCAGCTCACCGAGTCAGCCGCTCGAAGGAAACACCATATATTTT. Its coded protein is CASSPSQPLEGNTIYF.